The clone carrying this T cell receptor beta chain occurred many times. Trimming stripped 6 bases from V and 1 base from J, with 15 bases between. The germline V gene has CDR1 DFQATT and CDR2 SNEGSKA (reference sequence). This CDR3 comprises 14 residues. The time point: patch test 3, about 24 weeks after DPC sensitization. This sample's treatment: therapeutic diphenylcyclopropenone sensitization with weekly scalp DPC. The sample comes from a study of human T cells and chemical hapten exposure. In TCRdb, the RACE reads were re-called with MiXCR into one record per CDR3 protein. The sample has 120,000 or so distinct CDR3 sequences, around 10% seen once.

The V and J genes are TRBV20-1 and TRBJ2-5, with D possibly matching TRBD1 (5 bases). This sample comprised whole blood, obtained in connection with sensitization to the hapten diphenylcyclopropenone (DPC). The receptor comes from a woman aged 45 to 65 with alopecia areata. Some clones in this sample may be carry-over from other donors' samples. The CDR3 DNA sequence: TGCAGTGCGGATCTGGTGCAGGGCCAAGAGACCCAGTACTTC. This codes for CSADLVQGQETQYF.